This entry describes one TCR beta chain. The antigen it recognizes is unknown. The input lacks base qualities; no much larger clone sits a single base away. The CDR3 has 16 amino acids, counting the end cysteine and phenylalanine. The read is trimmed to its CDR3 DNA, 48 bases read in frame from base 1. The germline V gene yields SGHRS for CDR1 and YFSETQ for CDR2. V gives up 0 bases and J gives up 8 bases, and the segment between their germline ends measures 18 bases. The meaning of the sample's treatment or condition label: around 19 received Ad26.COV2.S at low or high dose, single or two shots; 5 received placebo; per-sample allocation not given. For vaccine and placebo recipients, the sequenced repertoires came from samples collected on day 63 after the first injection. Between 29 July and 7 August 2020, Cohort 1b enrolled about two dozen adults aged 18-55 years at one site in Boston, USA. Ad26.COV2.S was a replication-incompetent adenovirus type 26 vector expressing a prefusion-stabilized SARS-CoV-2 spike protein from the original Wuhan strain.

The immunoSEQ Assay was the method used to sequence TCRbeta CDR3 regions. After extraction, genomic DNA underwent amplification by bias-controlled multiplex PCR, followed by high-throughput sequencing. The authors' pipeline ran thus. To quantify the absolute abundance of every unique TCRbeta CDR3 region, sequences were collapsed and filtered. T cell fraction was estimated by normalizing TCRbeta template counts to usable DNA, which was measured by amplifying reference genes present in all nucleated cells. Repertoire TCRs were annotated as SARS-CoV-2-specific when V gene, CDR3 amino acid sequence and J gene were exactly matched to a known reactive TCR set. The reference SARS-CoV-2 TCR set was obtained from MIRA and was filtered for enrichment in COVID-19-positive ImmuneCODE repertoires, whereby public or cross-reactive TCRs were removed. Based on the MIRA antigens, annotated TCRs were further analysed at the level of specific ORF or position within ORF. Breadth was defined as the number of annotated unique rearrangements divided by the total number of unique productive rearrangements, and depth was defined as the summed frequency of the annotated unique rearrangements. Group comparisons of TCR breadth used two-sided Wilcoxon rank-sum tests. TCRdb took over this immuneACCESS table, retaining in-frame rearrangements with V and J assigned. Such tables are incomplete; in checked studies, under half of the missing clones stem from an unresolved V gene, and the remainder is unexplained. V, J and clone size are taken as reported in that table, and D and trimming were inferred from the DNA itself. The sample includes 440,000 or so clones, with around 93% observed a single time. Clones ranked in the top ten supply approximately 1.6% of the sample.

This entry belongs to a study of Ad26.COV2.S vaccination and SARS-CoV-2 variants (dated by TCRdb to the early 2020s). In the study overall: Vaccine-arm donors came from COV1001, a multicentre, randomized, double-blind, placebo-controlled phase I-IIa trial of Ad26.COV2.S in healthy adults. Dosing of Ad26.COV2.S was intramuscular, at either 5x10^10 or 1x10^11 viral particles, delivered as one shot or as two shots spaced 56 days apart. TCRbeta repertoire sequencing was used to assess the specificity and breadth of SARS-CoV-2-reactive T cell receptors after Ad26.COV2.S vaccination. The TCR-sequenced set comprised around 30 samples: some 19 Ad26.COV2.S vaccine recipients, 5 placebo recipients and 8 SARS-CoV-2 convalescent individuals. Participants in the trial were split at random into five groups of five each, receiving low-dose or high-dose Ad26.COV2.S once or twice, or else placebo on both occasions. Throughout the experiments and outcome assessment, investigators stayed blinded to trial group allocation.

Here is what the overall study found, with its caveats: Vaccine and placebo recipients had similar non-spike TCR breadth, a finding consistent with the vaccine containing only spike. According to the authors, total T cell responses may have been underestimated by the TCR breadth and depth analyses. The study was not powered to compare responses between vaccine doses or regimens. Compared with placebo recipients, Ad26.COV2.S recipients showed higher spike-specific TCR breadth (P = 0.0014). After vaccination, substantial breadth of spike-specific CD8+ and CD4+ T cell responses was reported.

The V and J genes are TRBV5-1 and TRBJ2-1; the D gene is perhaps TRBD2, on 7 matching bases. This sample comprised peripheral blood, obtained in a trial of Ad26.COV2.S vaccine versus placebo. The sequence was collected from a person between 18 and 60 years old who received the Ad26.COV2.S COVID-19 vaccine or a placebo. At the DNA level, the sequence is TGCGCCAGCAGCTTGGCCATCGGGGGGCTATGGGATGAGCAGTTCTTC. This sequence encodes CASSLAIGGLWDEQFF.